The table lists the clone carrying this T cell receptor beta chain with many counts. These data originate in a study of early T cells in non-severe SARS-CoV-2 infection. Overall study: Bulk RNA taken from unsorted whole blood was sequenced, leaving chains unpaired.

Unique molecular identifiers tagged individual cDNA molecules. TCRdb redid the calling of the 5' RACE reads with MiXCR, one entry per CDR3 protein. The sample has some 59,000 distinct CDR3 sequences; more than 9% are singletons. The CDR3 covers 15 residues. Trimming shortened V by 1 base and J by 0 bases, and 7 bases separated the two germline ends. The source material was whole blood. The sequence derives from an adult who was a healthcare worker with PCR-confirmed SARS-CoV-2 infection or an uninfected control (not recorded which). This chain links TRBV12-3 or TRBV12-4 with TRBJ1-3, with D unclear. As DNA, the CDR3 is TGTGCCAGCAGTTTAGGGTCTAGCTCTGGAAACACCATATATTTT. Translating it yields CASSLGSSSGNTIYF.